Below, 17 T cell receptor beta chains from the same sample are listed, as sequenced in a study of human T cells and chemical hapten exposure. TCRdb re-analysed the RACE reads in MiXCR, keeping a single row per CDR3 protein. In the table there are approximately 52,000 distinct CDR3 sequences, roughly 9.6% of which are singletons. Time point reported: patch test 1, 2 weeks after DPC sensitization. Sample treatment: therapeutic diphenylcyclopropenone sensitization with weekly scalp DPC. From whole blood left unfractionated, total RNA was extracted. The sequenced sample was whole blood, obtained in connection with sensitization to the hapten diphenylcyclopropenone (DPC). These receptors were obtained from a woman aged 40 to 50 with alopecia areata. Some clones in this sample may be carry-over from other donors' samples.

In this sample, this clonotype turned up many times. V and J are TRBV5-1 and TRBJ1-6; 7 nucleotides agree with TRBD1. The CDR3 sequence is 15 residues long. Losses at the gene ends were 4 bases for V and 8 bases for J; bases not matched to a gene: 9. Looked up from germline, CDR1 is SGHRS and CDR2 is YFSETQ. CDR3 sequence: CASSRQGDLDSPLHF. The CDR3, as DNA: TGCGCCAGCAGCCGTCAGGGGGATCTTGATTCACCCCTCCACTTT.

Many counts were recorded for this clonotype. The rearrangement uses TRBV14 and TRBJ2-1; D might be TRBD1 or TRBD2, each matching 5 bases. The CDR3 runs to 15 residues. The V gene's germline CDR1 is SGHDN and CDR2 FVKESK. Trimming stripped 3 bases from V and 0 bases from J, with 9 bases between. The DNA for the CDR3 is TGTGCCAGCAGCCACCCCGGGACCTCCTACAATGAGCAGTTCTTC. Translated, it gives CASSHPGTSYNEQFF.

V usage is TRBV27 and J usage is TRBJ1-2; D not resolved. CDR3 length equals 15 residues. CDR1 and CDR2 (germline): MNHEY, SMNVEV (reference sequence). V was cut by 5 bases and J by 1 base, with 14 bases left in between. The CDR3 DNA follows: TGTGCCAGCAGTCCCTTTAGGACCCTTAACTATGGCTACACCTTC. This gives the protein CASSPFRTLNYGYTF.

The chain has TRBV7-9 and TRBJ2-2; D gene uncertain. CDR1 is SEHNR and CDR2 is FQNEAQ in the germline V gene (reference sequence). The length of the CDR3 is 16 residues. V lost 5 bases and J 2 bases, leaving 15 bases between the germline ends. This chain's CDR3 is CASSLNSRGNTGELFF. The CDR3 nucleotides are TGTGCCAGCAGCCTTAATAGCCGCGGTAACACCGGGGAGCTGTTTTTT.

The chain recombines TRBV29-1 with TRBJ2-7; D call uncertain. The V end lost 3 bases, the J end lost 2 bases, and 11 bases lay between the germline ends. CDR1 is SQVTM and CDR2 is ANQGSEA in the germline V gene. CDR3 length: 13 amino acids. The CDR3 bases are TGCAGCGTTGATGGCAGTAGGCCCTACGAGCAGTACTTC. Translated: CSVDGSRPYEQYF.

This clonotype was seen more than once but under ten times. The V and J genes are TRBV5-1 and TRBJ2-5, with D perhaps matching TRBD2 (5 bases). The CDR3 totals 14 residues. V dropped 4 bases and J dropped 5 bases, with 15 bases sitting between them. Germline V gene data show CDR1 as SGHRS and CDR2 as YFSETQ. CDR3 in amino acids: CASSPRPGGETQYF. The CDR3, as DNA: TGCGCCAGCAGCCCCAGACCCGGCGGGGAGACCCAGTACTTC.

The J gene is TRBJ1-1, the V gene TRBV6-5; TRBD1 matches 10 bases. V gave up 6 bases and J gave up 5 bases; unmatched junction bases: 9. Germline V gene sequence: CDR1 MNHEY, CDR2 SVGAGI. The CDR3 loop spans 15 amino acids. The CDR3, as DNA: TGTGCCAGCAGATCTCCGACAGGGGGCTGGACTGAAGCTTTCTTT. This sequence encodes CASRSPTGGWTEAFF.

This clonotype was picked up many times. The chain carries TRBV7-6 and TRBJ2-7; TRBD1 agrees at 7 bases. Germline loops: CDR1 SGHVS, CDR2 FNYEAQ. The V segment lost 5 bases and the J segment 2 bases; nucleotides outside the gene matches: 6. CDR3 length: 14 amino acids. CDR3: CASSPAGTAYEQYF. For the CDR3, the DNA is TGTGCCAGCAGCCCGGCCGGGACAGCCTACGAGCAGTACTTC.

This clonotype has a count of ten or more. This chain joins TRBV5-1 and TRBJ2-5; 7 positions agree with TRBD1. The CDR3 contains 14 residues. Germline V gene data show CDR1 as SGHRS and CDR2 as YFSETQ. V was pared by 0 bases and J by 2 bases, with 1 base of the junction left unmatched. Here the CDR3 reads CASSLAGQQETQYF. In DNA, the CDR3 is TGCGCCAGCAGCTTGGCGGGACAGCAAGAGACCCAGTACTTC.

This clonotype was detected ten times or more. The rearrangement uses TRBV18 and TRBJ2-5; the D is unclear. Trimming stripped 2 bases from V and 0 bases from J, with 4 bases between. The CDR3 runs 13 residues. Germline CDR1 and CDR2: KGHSH and LQKENI. Written as DNA, the CDR3 is TGTGCCAGCTCACCAGGATACCAAGAGACCCAGTACTTC. Protein: CASSPGYQETQYF.

This clonotype was counted a few times. CDR3: CSAPSTVSSGNTIYF. In nucleotides, the CDR3 is TGCAGTGCTCCCTCTACCGTCAGCTCTGGAAACACCATATATTTT. This chain uses TRBV20-1 with TRBJ1-3; D not certain. The CDR3 extends over 15 amino acids. The V and J ends lost 5 bases and 0 bases respectively, with 14 bases between them. Germline CDR1 reads DFQATT; CDR2 reads SNEGSKA (reference sequence).

This clonotype was seen more than once but under ten times. This chain links TRBV28 with TRBJ2-7; D perhaps matches TRBD1 (6 bases). The CDR3 is 12 amino acids. CDR1 is MDHEN and CDR2 is SYDVKM in the germline V gene. V lost 5 bases to trimming and J lost 3 bases, with 8 bases between them. The chain's CDR3 is CASSRQDYEQYF. CDR3 DNA sequence: TGTGCCAGCAGTCGACAGGACTACGAGCAGTACTTC.

This clonotype appeared a few times. The chain employs TRBV5-4 and TRBJ1-2; D is ambiguous. V was trimmed by 2 bases and J by 5 bases, leaving 10 bases between them. Germline-derived CDR1 and CDR2 are SGHNT and YYREEE (reference sequence). CDR3 size: 13 residues. The CDR3: CASSLDYTYGYTF. CDR3 sequence (DNA): TGTGCCAGCAGCTTAGACTACACGTATGGCTACACCTTC.

This chain uses TRBV7-7 with TRBJ2-2; TRBD1 matches 8 bases. Germline V gives CDR1 SSHAT, CDR2 FNYEAQ (reference sequence). The CDR3 contains 14 residues. V gave up 1 base and J gave up 6 bases; unmatched junction bases: 1. CDR3 sequence (DNA): TGTGCCAGCAGCTTAGGGACAGGGCCCGGGGAGCTGTTTTTT. This gives the protein CASSLGTGPGELFF. Using reference TRBV7-7 and TRBJ2-2 for the parts outside the CDR3, the full variable domain is GAGVSQSPRYKVTKRGQDVTLRCDPISSHATLYWYQQALGQGPEFLTYFNYEAQPDKSGLPSDRFSAERPEGSISTLTIQRTEQRDSAMYRCASSLGTGPGELFFGEGSRLTVL.

This clonotype was found many times. J is TRBJ2-7 and V is TRBV2; 7 nucleotides line up with TRBD1. Germline lookup yields CDR1 SNHLY and CDR2 FYNNEI. The CDR3 totals 14 residues. The J segment lost 3 bases and the V segment lost 6 bases, leaving 8 bases of the junction unmatched. CDR3 in amino acids: CASRKTGTGYEQYF. In DNA form, the CDR3 reads TGTGCCAGCAGAAAGACAGGGACCGGCTACGAGCAGTACTTC.

This clonotype appeared many times. This chain uses TRBV18 with TRBJ1-4; no clear D gene. V lost 3 bases to trimming and J lost 5 bases, with 7 bases between them. Germline V CDR1 and CDR2: KGHSH, LQKENI. CDR3 size: 13 residues. CDR3: CASSPRENEKLFF. CDR3 bases: TGTGCCAGCTCACCGAGGGAAAATGAAAAACTGTTTTTT.

At least ten counts were recorded for this clonotype. This chain joins TRBV3-1 and TRBJ2-1; TRBD2 aligns across 9 bases. The trim removed 1 base at V and 4 bases at J, leaving 5 bases unmatched. Germline V gene lookup returns CDR1 LGHDT and CDR2 YNNKEL (reference sequence). The CDR3 runs 16 residues. The CDR3 region has the DNA TGTGCCAGCAGCCAAGGATGGACTAGCGTATACAATGAGCAGTTCTTC. Protein sequence: CASSQGWTSVYNEQFF.